Each of the 14 T cell receptor beta chains below was sequenced from the same sample in a study of blood T cell repertoires in COVID-19. Profiling relied on immunoSEQ multiplex PCR, and the TCRdb table lists in-frame clones only, not all of them. The sample includes under 350,000 clones, approximately 92% of them seen just once. The sequencing input was peripheral blood. These receptors came from a woman between 25 and 40 years old with COVID-19, enrolled during active disease.

The rearrangement uses TRBV6-5 and TRBJ1-2; 8 bases align to TRBD1. Germline lookup yields CDR1 MNHEY and CDR2 SVGAGI. The V and J ends lost 5 bases and 4 bases, in that order; junction bases with no gene match: 6. CDR3 length equals 14 residues. DNA for the CDR3: TGTGCCAGCAGTAGAACAGGGGGGGTCTATGGCTACACCTTC. Protein sequence: CASSRTGGVYGYTF.

The rearrangement uses TRBV11-2 and TRBJ2-1, with D possibly matching TRBD2 (8 bases). CDR1 is SGHAT, CDR2 FQNNGV, per germline. V lost 7 bases, J lost 2 bases, and 27 bases lay in between. The length of the CDR3 is 19 residues. The CDR3 reads CASTQRGQGAGGTYNEQFF. DNA for the CDR3: TGTGCCAGCACCCAGAGGGGGCAGGGCGCGGGAGGAACCTACAATGAGCAGTTCTTC.

The CDR3 region has the DNA TGTGCCAGCAGCATTCGTTCAGGGGGCTGGGGGACCTACGAGCAGTACTTC. This codes for CASSIRSGGWGTYEQYF. The chain uses TRBV7-2 and TRBJ2-7; 8 nucleotides align to TRBD1. V was clipped by 5 bases and J by 2 bases; unmatched bases: 14. The CDR3 spans 17 residues. Germline V CDR1 and CDR2: SGHTA, FQGNSA.

Only one count was recorded for this clone. The chain recombines TRBV9 with TRBJ1-6; TRBD1 aligns across 8 bases. The V gene's germline CDR1 is SGDLS and CDR2 YYNGEE. This CDR3 contains 14 residues. Trimming removed 3 bases from V and 9 bases from J; junction bases left unmatched: 5. CDR3 DNA sequence: TGTGCCAGCAGCGCCCAGGGGGCTGGTTCACCCCTCCACTTT. Encoded protein: CASSAQGAGSPLHF.

For the CDR3, the DNA is TGTGCCAGCAGCCCGAATTCACCCCTCCACTTT. Translated, it gives CASSPNSPLHF. The chain recombines TRBV7-9 with TRBJ1-6; no clear D. Trimming shortened V by 5 bases and J by 7 bases, and 3 bases separated the two germline ends. Germline CDR1 reads SEHNR; CDR2 reads FQNEAQ (reference sequence). CDR3 size: 11 residues. Filled out from reference TRBV7-9 and TRBJ1-6, the complete variable domain reads DTGVSQNPRHKITKRGQNVTFRCDPISEHNRLYWYRQTLGQGPEFLTYFQNEAQLEKSRLLSDRFSAERPKGSFSTLEIQRTEQGDSAMYLCASSPNSPLHFGNGTRLTVT.

The count of this clone is one. J is TRBJ2-1 and V is TRBV27, with 10 bases that match TRBD2. Germline V CDR1 and CDR2: MNHEY, SMNVEV (reference sequence). V lost 5 bases to trimming and J lost 4 bases; unmatched junction nucleotides: 5. The CDR3 has 15 amino acids. Here the CDR3 reads CASSPLAGAYNEQFF. The CDR3 DNA reads as TGTGCCAGCAGTCCGCTAGCGGGAGCTTACAATGAGCAGTTCTTC.

The chain combines TRBV6-2 or TRBV6-3 with TRBJ1-5, with 7 positions matching TRBD1. Trimming at V came to 1 base and at J to 1 base, leaving 10 bases not matched to a gene. The germline CDR1 and CDR2 sequences are MNHEY and SVGEGT. This CDR3 contains 18 residues. The CDR3 sequence is CASSYFGTGVLSNQPQHF. As DNA, the CDR3 is TGTGCCAGCAGTTACTTCGGAACAGGGGTTTTGAGCAATCAGCCCCAGCATTTT.

This clone was observed once. CDR3 amino acids: CASRAPGQLYEQYF. CDR3 nucleotides: TGTGCCAGCAGAGCACCGGGACAACTCTACGAGCAGTACTTC. This chain links TRBV28 with TRBJ2-7; D is perhaps TRBD1 (6 bases). CDR1 and CDR2 from the germline V gene are MDHEN and SYDVKM. The CDR3 runs 14 residues. The V end lost 6 bases, the J end lost 3 bases, and 15 bases lay between the germline ends.

The sample holds one count of this clone. J is TRBJ1-1 and V is TRBV7-9; tentative D call: TRBD1 (5 bases). The CDR3 sequence is 15 residues long. CDR1 and CDR2 (germline): SEHNR, FQNEAQ (reference sequence). Trimming took 5 bases from V and 3 from J, leaving 16 bases between them. CDR3 in DNA: TGTGCCAGCAGCCACCAGGACATAGGGGACACTGAAGCTTTCTTT. It encodes CASSHQDIGDTEAFF.

V is TRBV6-6 and J is TRBJ2-7; TRBD2 agrees at 10 bases. CDR3 size: 18 residues. Losses at the gene ends were 5 bases for V and 1 base for J; bases not matched to a gene: 14. The V gene's germline CDR1 is MNHNY and CDR2 SVGAGI (reference sequence). CDR3 loop: CASSPGPVTSGMSYEQYF. For the CDR3, the DNA is TGTGCCAGCAGTCCCGGACCGGTAACTAGCGGGATGTCCTACGAGCAGTACTTC.

This clone has a handful of counts. The V and J genes are TRBV5-1 and TRBJ1-2; TRBD1 matches at 7 bases. Trimming removed 1 base from V and 7 bases from J; junction bases left unmatched: 7. Germline CDR1 SGHRS, CDR2 YFSETQ. This CDR3 spans 14 amino acids. This CDR3 is CASSLTRGPGGYTF. DNA of the CDR3: TGCGCCAGCAGCTTGACGAGGGGGCCGGGTGGCTACACCTTC.

The CDR3 DNA follows: TGTGCCAGCAGCCCCGAAGGGGGTTCCGGCTACACCTTC. Translated: CASSPEGGSGYTF. The rearrangement links TRBV7-2 to TRBJ1-2; the D gene is possibly TRBD1 (6 bases). V lost 5 bases and J 8 bases, leaving 15 bases between the germline ends. The CDR3 has 13 residues. Germline assignment: CDR1 SGHTA and CDR2 FQGNSA.

The chain couples TRBV30 to TRBJ2-7; 10 bases fit TRBD1. The V segment lost 3 bases and the J segment 2 bases; nucleotides outside the gene matches: 7. The CDR3 covers 15 residues. Germline V gene data show CDR1 as GTSNPN and CDR2 as SVGIG (reference sequence). CDR3 sequence reads: CAWSGQGQGTYEQYF. CDR3 nucleotide sequence: TGTGCCTGGAGCGGTCAGGGACAGGGGACCTACGAGCAGTACTTC.

V is TRBV19 and J is TRBJ2-3; TRBD2 agrees at 13 bases. Trimming took 0 bases from V and 5 from J; bases not matched to a gene: 5. This CDR3 is 17 amino acids long. Germline values: CDR1 LNHDA, CDR2 SQIVND (reference sequence). CDR3 nucleotide sequence: TGTGCCAGTAGTATAGACCTAACTAGCGGGAGGGGAGATACGCAGTATTTT. Encoded protein: CASSIDLTSGRGDTQYF.